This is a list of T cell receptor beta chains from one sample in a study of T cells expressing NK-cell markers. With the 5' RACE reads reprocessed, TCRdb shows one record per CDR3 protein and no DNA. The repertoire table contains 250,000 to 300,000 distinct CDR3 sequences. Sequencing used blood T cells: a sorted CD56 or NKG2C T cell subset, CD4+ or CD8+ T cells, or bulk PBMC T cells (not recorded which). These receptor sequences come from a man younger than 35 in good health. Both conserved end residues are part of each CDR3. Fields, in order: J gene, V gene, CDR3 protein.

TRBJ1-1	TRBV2	CASSSYGPAFF
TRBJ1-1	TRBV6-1	CASSAPTGGGTEAFF
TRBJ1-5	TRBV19	CASSQARGGNQPQHF
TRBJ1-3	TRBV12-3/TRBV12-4	CASSLDRTVENTIYF
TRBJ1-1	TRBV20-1	CSARDRRGGRTEAFF
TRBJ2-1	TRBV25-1	CASSDYQRGEQFF
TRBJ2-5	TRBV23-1	CASSQSPRDKETQYF
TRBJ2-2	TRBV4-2	CASSQGGLAGGGGELFF
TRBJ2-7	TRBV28	CASVGGIDEQYF
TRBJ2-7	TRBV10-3	CAISGTHEQYF
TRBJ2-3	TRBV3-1	CASSQGPSTDTQYF
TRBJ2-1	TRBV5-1	CASSWTPDRGFKFF
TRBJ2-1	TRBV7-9	CASSSDWSANEQFF
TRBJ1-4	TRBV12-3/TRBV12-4	CASSFGGSLEKLFF
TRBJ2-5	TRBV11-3	CASSLGWRGGGQETQYF
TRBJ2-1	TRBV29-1	CSALGPGLEQFF
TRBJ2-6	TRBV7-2	CASSSTSGANVLTF
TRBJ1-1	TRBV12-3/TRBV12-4	CASTRTGDEAFF
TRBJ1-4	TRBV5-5	CASSQVFATNEKLFF
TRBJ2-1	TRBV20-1	CSARTEWTSGRAPNEQFF
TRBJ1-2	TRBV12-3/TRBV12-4	CASAAGYGYTF
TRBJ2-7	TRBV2	CASSLGTVEGQYF
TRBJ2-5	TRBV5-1	CASSQRQNQETQYF
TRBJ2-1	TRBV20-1	CSATSGRAGNEQFF
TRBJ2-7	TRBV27	CASSLSRLAGFYEQYF
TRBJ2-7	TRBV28	CASSSNADRALSYEQYF
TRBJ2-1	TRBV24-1	CATSEPGQWVEQFF
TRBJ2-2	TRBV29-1	CSVAGAENTNPDTGELFF